A single sample is the source of the 17 T cell receptor beta chains below, sequenced in a study of T cells in Graves' hyperthyroidism and ophthalmopathy. TCR beta CDR3 regions were amplified from RNA. RT-PCR in the first round (using the HTBI primer set) targeted the TCR CDR3. Each CDR3 protein is one row after TCRdb ran MiXCR on the multiplex PCR reads. Among 300,000 or so distinct CDR3 sequences listed, around 20% were seen once. Input material: blood. The source is a woman between 45 and 65 years old with Graves' hyperthyroidism.

With respect to this clonotype: Compared with germline, one end of the junction differs, possibly owing to a read error. This chain joins TRBV7-2 and TRBJ2-7; no clear D. There are 14 residues in the CDR3. Per germline, CDR1 SGHTA and CDR2 FQGNSA. The CDR3 protein is CASSLVKATYEQCF. The CDR3 DNA sequence: TGTGCCAGCAGCTTGGTGAAGGCGACCTACGAGCAGTGCTTC.

This clonotype showed up just a few times. The rearrangement joins TRBV25-1 to TRBJ1-4; TRBD1 aligns across 7 bases. J lost 7 bases, V lost 2 bases, and 7 bases had no gene match. The CDR3 extends over 15 amino acids. The germline V gene has CDR1 MGHDK and CDR2 SYGVNS. As DNA, the CDR3 is TGTGCCAGCAGTGAACCGACAGGGCAGGGTGAAAAACTGTTTTTT. This encodes CASSEPTGQGEKLFF.

This clonotype was detected many times. In DNA, the CDR3 is TGTGCCAGCAGTACCCGACAGGTTGGGTCTTCACCCCTCCACTTT. Residues: CASSTRQVGSSPLHF. This sequence joins TRBV12-3 or TRBV12-4 and TRBJ1-6; possible D gene TRBD1, 6 bases. Trimming removed 5 bases from V and 9 bases from J, with 17 bases in between. CDR3 size: 15 residues.

This clonotype was seen many times. This chain connects TRBV7-9 to TRBJ2-1, with 14 nucleotides matching TRBD2. The CDR3 contains 16 residues. CDR1 and CDR2 (germline): SEHNR, FQNEAQ (reference sequence). V was clipped by 5 bases and J by 5 bases; unmatched bases: 5. In DNA, the CDR3 is TGTGCCAGCAGCGGGCGGACTAGCGGGAGGAACAATGAGCAGTTCTTC. Amino acids: CASSGRTSGRNNEQFF.

This clonotype was seen ten or more times. The CDR3 loop is CASSRDKETQYF. Here the CDR3 DNA reads TGTGCCAGCAGTAGGGATAAGGAGACCCAGTACTTC. V usage is TRBV12-3 or TRBV12-4 and J usage is TRBJ2-5; D not resolved. With 5 bases removed from V and 5 bases from J, the gap between germline ends came to 9 bases. This CDR3 has 12 residues.

This clonotype came up many times. The V gene is TRBV5-1, the J gene TRBJ1-4; 7 nucleotides line up with TRBD1. CDR1 and CDR2 from the germline V gene are SGHRS and YFSETQ. The CDR3 extends over 16 amino acids. After removal of 3 bases from V and 0 bases from J, the junction contained 5 bases not matched to a gene. This CDR3 is CASSYRGGATNEKLFF. CDR3 nucleotides: TGCGCCAGCAGCTACAGGGGTGGCGCAACTAATGAAAAACTGTTTTTT.

The sample holds many counts of this clonotype. The chain uses TRBV5-6 and TRBJ1-1; D call uncertain. The CDR3 length is 13 residues. V was trimmed by 4 bases and J by 6 bases, leaving 13 bases between them. Germline CDR1 reads SGHDT; CDR2 reads YYEEEE. The CDR3 is CASSPQLKAEAFF. CDR3 DNA sequence: TGTGCCAGCAGCCCTCAGCTAAAAGCTGAAGCTTTCTTT.

The chain combines TRBV20-1 with TRBJ2-7, with 7 bases that match TRBD1. Germline V gives CDR1 DFQATT, CDR2 SNEGSKA (reference sequence). With 3 bases clipped from V and 0 bases from J, the junction kept 8 bases outside the gene matches. There are 15 residues in the CDR3. The CDR3 reads CSARTGTDSSYEQYF. The CDR3 DNA reads TGCAGTGCTAGGACCGGGACAGACAGCTCCTACGAGCAGTACTTC.

CDR3 amino acids: CASSLGLSSEQYF. The DNA for the CDR3 is TGTGCCAGCAGCTTGGGACTCTCATCCGAGCAGTACTTC. This chain joins TRBV5-6 and TRBJ2-7; D is unclear. This CDR3 has 13 residues. V was trimmed by 0 bases and J by 6 bases, leaving 10 bases between them. CDR1 and CDR2 (germline): SGHDT, YYEEEE.

The V call is TRBV11-2, the J call TRBJ2-3; 12 nucleotides align to TRBD2. This CDR3 is built from 18 residues. Per germline, CDR1 SGHAT and CDR2 FQNNGV. V shed 0 bases, J shed 0 bases, and the junction held 4 bases outside the gene matches. CDR3 DNA: TGTGCCAGCAGCTTAGACCGACTAGCGGGAGCTAGCACAGATACGCAGTATTTT. Translation gives CASSLDRLAGASTDTQYF.

Many counts were recorded for this clonotype. The chain uses TRBV3-1 and TRBJ1-1, with D unclear. Germline V lookup: CDR1 LGHDT, CDR2 YNNKEL (reference sequence). The CDR3 has 12 residues. V was pared by 3 bases and J by 4 bases, with 6 bases between. CDR3 sequence (DNA): TGTGCCAGCAGCCACGCCAGCACTGAAGCTTTCTTT. Translating it yields CASSHASTEAFF. Using reference TRBV3-1 and TRBJ1-1 for the parts outside the CDR3, the full variable domain is DTAVSQTPKYLVTQMGNDKSIKCEQNLGHDTMYWYKQDSKKFLKIMFSYNNKELIINETVPNRFSPKSPDKAHLNLHINSLELGDSAVYFCASSHASTEAFFGQGTRLTVV.

This clonotype was seen a few times. The chain is built from TRBV12-3 or TRBV12-4 and TRBJ2-2, with D perhaps matching TRBD1 or TRBD2 (5 bases each). The CDR3 length is 11 residues. V shed 7 bases and J shed 6 bases, with 6 bases lying between them. CDR3 coding DNA: TGTGCCAGCATGGGGGCCGGGGAGCTGTTTTTT. It is translated as CASMGAGELFF.

This clonotype was seen many times. The gene calls are TRBV9 and TRBJ2-3, with no clear D. Germline V gene data show CDR1 as SGDLS and CDR2 as YYNGEE. The CDR3 has 13 residues. The V and J ends lost 1 base and 1 base respectively, with 4 bases between them. The CDR3 sequence is CASSVFGTDTQYF. CDR3 in DNA: TGTGCCAGCAGCGTATTCGGCACAGATACGCAGTATTTT.

This clonotype was found many times. This CDR3 is CASSLRTGGPANTGELFF. The CDR3 nucleotides are TGTGCCAGCAGCCTCCGGACAGGTGGTCCCGCGAACACCGGGGAGCTGTTTTTT. The rearrangement links TRBV7-6 to TRBJ2-2; TRBD1 matches 7 bases. CDR1 is SGHVS, CDR2 FNYEAQ, per germline. CDR3 length: 18 amino acids. Trimming took 5 bases from V and 0 from J; bases not matched to a gene: 12.

This clonotype was detected a few times. J is TRBJ1-4 and V is TRBV3-1, with D hard to call. The V gene's germline CDR1 is LGHDT and CDR2 YNNKEL (reference sequence). V was cut by 2 bases and J by 5 bases, with 9 bases left in between. The CDR3 extends over 14 amino acids. CDR3 DNA sequence: TGTGCCAGCAGCCAAAAGGGAAGCAATGAAAAACTGTTTTTT. This encodes CASSQKGSNEKLFF.

This clonotype was seen a handful of times. The chain is built from TRBV20-1 and TRBJ1-2; D might be TRBD1 (5 bases). The CDR3 is 14 amino acids. Germline V gene sequence: CDR1 DFQATT, CDR2 SNEGSKA (reference sequence). Trimming took 0 bases from V and 3 from J, leaving 11 bases between them. This CDR3 is CSARDLMTDYGYTF. The CDR3 DNA is TGCAGTGCTAGAGATTTGATGACAGACTATGGCTACACCTTC.

The table lists this clonotype with many counts. This chain links TRBV28 with TRBJ1-4; possible D gene TRBD1, 6 bases. Trimming cost V 5 bases and J 0 bases, with 10 bases left between them. The CDR3 runs to 15 residues. CDR1 is MDHEN and CDR2 is SYDVKM in the germline V gene. The CDR3 here is CASSIGQSTNEKLFF. CDR3 coding DNA: TGTGCCAGCAGTATCGGACAGTCAACTAATGAAAAACTGTTTTTT.